The present T cell receptor (beta chain) was sequenced within a study of identical twins. Each CDR3 protein is one row after TCRdb ran MiXCR on the 5' RACE reads. The sample lists hundreds of thousands of distinct CDR3 sequences, more than 9% seen once, with about 1.6% in the top ten. To note about this clonotype: The antigen remains undetermined.

Study-wide points: Beta out-of-frame sequences displayed a weaker excess of sharing between twins.

The same sample was also used in a study of yellow fever vaccine responses in identical twins.

Sequencing used PBMCs. This TCR was recovered from a young woman in good health.

The CDR3 loop reads CATSPLMAPTDTQYF. The CDR3 DNA reads TGTGCCACCTCCCCCCTGATGGCCCCCACAGATACGCAGTATTTT. The chain couples TRBV15 to TRBJ2-3; D not resolved. The CDR3 is 15 amino acids. V lost 8 bases and J lost 2, with 17 bases in between. The V gene's germline CDR1 is LNHNV and CDR2 YYDKDF (reference sequence).